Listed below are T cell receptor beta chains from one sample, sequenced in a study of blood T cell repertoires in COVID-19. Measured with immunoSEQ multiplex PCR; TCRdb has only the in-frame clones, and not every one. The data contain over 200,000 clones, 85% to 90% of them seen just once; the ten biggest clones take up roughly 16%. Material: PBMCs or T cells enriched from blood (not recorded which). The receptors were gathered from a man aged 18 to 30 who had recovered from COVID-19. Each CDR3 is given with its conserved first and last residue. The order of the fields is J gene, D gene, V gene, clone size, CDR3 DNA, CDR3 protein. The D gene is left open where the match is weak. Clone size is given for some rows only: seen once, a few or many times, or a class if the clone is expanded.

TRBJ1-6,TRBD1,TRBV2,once,TGTGCCAGCAGAGGACAGGGGAATAATTCACCCCTCCACTTT,CASRGQGNNSPLHF
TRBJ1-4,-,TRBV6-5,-,TGTGCCAGCAGTAAGGGGACACAAACTAATGAAAAACTGTTTTTT,CASSKGTQTNEKLFF
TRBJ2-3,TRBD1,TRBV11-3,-,TGTGCCAGCAGCTCTAACAGGGGGTACACAGATACGCAGTATTTT,CASSSNRGYTDTQYF
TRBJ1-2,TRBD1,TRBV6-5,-,TGTGCCGCAGGGGGCGCGAACTATGGCTACACCTTC,CAAGGANYGYTF
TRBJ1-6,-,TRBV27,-,TGTGCCAGCAGTTTAGGACAGATTAATTCACCCCTCCACTTT,CASSLGQINSPLHF
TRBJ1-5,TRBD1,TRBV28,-,TGTGCCAGCAGTTTTTACAGGGGGTCCCAGCCCCAGCATTTT,CASSFYRGSQPQHF
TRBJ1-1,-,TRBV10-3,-,TGTGCCATCCAAGAGATGAACACTGAAGCTTTCTTT,CAIQEMNTEAFF
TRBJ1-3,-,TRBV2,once,TGTGCCAGCAGTGAACAGGGCGCTGGCTCTGGAAACACCATATATTTT,CASSEQGAGSGNTIYF
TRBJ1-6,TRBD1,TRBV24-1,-,TGTGCCACCAGTGACACAGTTCACAGGGGGAGCTCCTATAATTCACCCCTCCACTTT,CATSDTVHRGSSYNSPLHF
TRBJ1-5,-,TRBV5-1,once,TGCGCCAGCAGCCCGTCGGGGTTTGGGCAGCCCCAGCATTTT,CASSPSGFGQPQHF
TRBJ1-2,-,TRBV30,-,TGTGCCTGGACTCCATGGGAGGAGACTAACTATGGCTACACCTTC,CAWTPWEETNYGYTF
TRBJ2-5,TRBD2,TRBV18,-,TGTGCCAGCTCACTAGCGGGAGTTCAAGAGACCCAGTACTTC,CASSLAGVQETQYF
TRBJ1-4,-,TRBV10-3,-,TGTGCCATCACCGAGATGCCGGGGGAAAAACTGTTTTTT,CAITEMPGEKLFF
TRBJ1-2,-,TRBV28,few,TGTGCCAGCAGTTTATTTAGGGGTGGCTACACCTTC,CASSLFRGGYTF
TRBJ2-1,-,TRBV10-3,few,TGTGCCATCAGTGAACAGTACAATGAGCAGTTCTTC,CAISEQYNEQFF
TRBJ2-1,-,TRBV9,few,TGTGCCAGCAGCGTAGCAGCGGAGGACAATGAGCAGTTCTTC,CASSVAAEDNEQFF
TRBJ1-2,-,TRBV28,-,TGTGCCAGCAGTTTTAAGGGCGAGGGTAACTATGGCTACACCTTC,CASSFKGEGNYGYTF
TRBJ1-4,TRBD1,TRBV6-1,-,TGTGCCAGCAGTGAAGTGACAGGGGAGAGTGAAAAACTGTTTTTT,CASSEVTGESEKLFF
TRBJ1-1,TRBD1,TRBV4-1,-,TGCGCCAGCAAGATTAAGAGGGGACAGGGGCTTAAAGCTTTCTTT,CASKIKRGQGLKAFF
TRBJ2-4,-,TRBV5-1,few,TGCGCCAGCAGCTTGAACGACCAATCAGGGCCGTTAGCCAAAAACATTCAGTACTTC,CASSLNDQSGPLAKNIQYF
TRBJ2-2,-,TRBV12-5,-,TGTGCTAGTGGTTTTTCGGGGAATTCCTATATGAACACCGGGGAGCTGTTTTTT,CASGFSGNSYMNTGELFF
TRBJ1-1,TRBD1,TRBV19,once,TGTGCCAGTAGACTAACCGGGACAGGGTACTCTGAAGCTTTCTTT,CASRLTGTGYSEAFF
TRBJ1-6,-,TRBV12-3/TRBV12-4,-,TGTGCCAGCAGACAACTATATAATTCACCCCTCCACTTT,CASRQLYNSPLHF
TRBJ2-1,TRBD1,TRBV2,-,TGTGCCAGCAATAAAGGGACAGGCCGGAGCGATGAGCAGTTCTTC,CASNKGTGRSDEQFF
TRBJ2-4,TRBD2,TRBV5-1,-,TGCGCCAGCAGCATGGGGACTAGCGGGAGTCCCAAAAACATTCAGTACTTC,CASSMGTSGSPKNIQYF
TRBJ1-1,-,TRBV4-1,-,TGCGCCAGCAGCCAAGAACCCCACATGGACACTGAAGCTTTCTTT,CASSQEPHMDTEAFF
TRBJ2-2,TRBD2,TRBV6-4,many,TGTGCCAGCAGACTAGCGGGAGACACCGGGGAGCTGTTTTTT,CASRLAGDTGELFF
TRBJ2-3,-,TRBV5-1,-,TGCGCCAGCGGTGGGGCCCGCACAGATACGCAGTATTTT,CASGGARTDTQYF
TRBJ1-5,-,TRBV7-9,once,TGTGCCAGCAGCCCCACCGAGCATCAGCCCCAGCATTTT,CASSPTEHQPQHF
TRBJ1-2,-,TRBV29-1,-,TGCAGCGTTGCGGCAGACCAGAGGGCGGCCCTCTATGGCTACACCTTC,CSVAADQRAALYGYTF
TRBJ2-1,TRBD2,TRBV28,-,TGTGCCAGCAGACAACCGGGACAAAGGGACCGGACTAGCGGGCACAATGAGCAGTTCTTC,CASRQPGQRDRTSGHNEQFF
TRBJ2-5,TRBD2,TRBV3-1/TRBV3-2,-,TGTGCCAGCAGCCAAGAATCTCTAGCGGGGCGGGAGACCCAGTACTTC,CASSQESLAGRETQYF
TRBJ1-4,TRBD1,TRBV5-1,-,TGCGCCAGCAGCTTAGGGGGCATACGGGAAAAACTGTTTTTT,CASSLGGIREKLFF
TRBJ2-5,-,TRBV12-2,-,TGTGCAAGTCGCTTAGTTCGGCGCGGGGGACTAGCCGACGAACAAGAGACCCAGTACTTC,CASRLVRRGGLADEQETQYF
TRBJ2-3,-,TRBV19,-,TGTGCCAGTAGTATTGGAGGGAGTGCGCAGTATTTT,CASSIGGSAQYF
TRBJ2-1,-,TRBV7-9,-,TGTGCCAGCAGCTTTAGTGAGTCCTCCTACAATGAGCAGTTCTTC,CASSFSESSYNEQFF
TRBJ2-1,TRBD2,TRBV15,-,TGTGCCACCAGCACTATACTCCGCGGGAGATCCTACAATGAGCAGTTCTTC,CATSTILRGRSYNEQFF
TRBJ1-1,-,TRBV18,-,TGTGCCAGCTCACCAGTGGACAGCAGGAACACTGAAGCTTTCTTT,CASSPVDSRNTEAFF
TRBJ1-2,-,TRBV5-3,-,TGTGCCAGAAGCTTCGACAGGTCCTCTCGGGGCTACACCTTC,CARSFDRSSRGYTF
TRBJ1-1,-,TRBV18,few,TGTGCCAGCTCACGAGGGCAGCGAATGAACACTGAAGCTTTCTTT,CASSRGQRMNTEAFF
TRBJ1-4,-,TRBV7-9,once,TGTGCCAGCAGCTTAGCGCTGACTATTGAAAAACTGTTTTTT,CASSLALTIEKLFF
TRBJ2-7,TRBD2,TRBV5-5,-,TGTGCCAGCAGCTTGGCCCCGACTAGCCTCTACGAGCAGTACTTC,CASSLAPTSLYEQYF
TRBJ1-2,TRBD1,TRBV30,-,TGTGCCTGGGGGACAGGGCTGGGTGGCTACACCTTC,CAWGTGLGGYTF
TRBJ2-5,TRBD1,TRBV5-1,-,TGCGCCAGCAGCAAAGGGACAGGGGGACTTGAGACCCAGTACTTC,CASSKGTGGLETQYF
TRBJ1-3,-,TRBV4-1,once,TGCGCCAGCAGCCAAGTTGTTGAGAGGTATCTGGGAAACACCATATATTTT,CASSQVVERYLGNTIYF
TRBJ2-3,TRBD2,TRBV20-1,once,TGCAGTGCTAGTCCCACCGGGGGGTATAGCACAGATACGCAGTATTTT,CSASPTGGYSTDTQYF
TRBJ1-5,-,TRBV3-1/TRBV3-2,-,TGTGCCAGCAGCCAGACCGGTCTGAGGCAGCCCCAGCATTTT,CASSQTGLRQPQHF
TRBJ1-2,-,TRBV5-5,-,TGTGCCAGCAGCTTGGAAGACAGTTCGGGTGGCTACACCTTC,CASSLEDSSGGYTF
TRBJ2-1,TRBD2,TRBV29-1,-,TGCAGCGTTGAAGGTACGCAACTAGCGGGTGAGGGGAATGAGCAGTTCTTC,CSVEGTQLAGEGNEQFF
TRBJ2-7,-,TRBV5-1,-,TGCGCCAGCCGTGCCGGGGACACCCTTTACTACGAGCAGTACTTC,CASRAGDTLYYEQYF